These 9 T cell receptor beta chains share one sample of origin, sequenced in a study of identical twins. TCRdb called the 5' RACE reads again in MiXCR, with one record for every CDR3 protein. The table lists 430,000 or so distinct CDR3 sequences, approximately 24% of them singletons. The data were also submitted as part of a second study, on T cells expressing NK-cell markers.

The sequencing sample was made of CD4+ T cells sorted from blood. These receptors were obtained from a woman aged 18-29 years in good health.

The chain has TRBV19 and TRBJ2-1, with TRBD2 identical over 10 bases. Germline lookup yields CDR1 LNHDA and CDR2 SQIVND (reference sequence). Trimming cost V 5 bases and J 8 bases; bases outside gene matches: 9. This CDR3 has 15 residues. The CDR3 coding sequence is TGTGCCAGTAGTTTGCTAGCGGGGGAGGATTATGAGCAGTTCTTC. Amino acids: CASSLLAGEDYEQFF.

This clonotype was seen at least ten times. CDR3 DNA: TGCAGCCGGGGGGGCAGTGACACAGATACGCAGTATTTT. Protein: CSRGGSDTDTQYF. The V gene is TRBV29-1, the J gene TRBJ2-3; TRBD2 matches at 8 bases. The CDR3 totals 13 residues. V shed 8 bases, J shed 2 bases, and the junction held 6 bases outside the gene matches. Germline V gives CDR1 SQVTM, CDR2 ANQGSEA.

The J gene is TRBJ1-1, the V gene TRBV5-1; 8 bases align to TRBD1. CDR3 length: 14 amino acids. Germline values: CDR1 SGHRS, CDR2 YFSETQ. J lost 4 bases, V lost 4 bases, and 6 bases had no gene match. For the CDR3, the DNA is TGCGCCAGCAGCCCAGTAACAGGGGGCACTGAAGCTTTCTTT. This encodes CASSPVTGGTEAFF.

This clonotype was seen a handful of times. The chain has TRBV5-1 and TRBJ2-2, with 13 bases that match TRBD2. Unmatched junction bases numbered 8, after V lost 4 bases and J lost 8 bases. This CDR3 region has 16 residues. The germline V gene has CDR1 SGHRS and CDR2 YFSETQ. CDR3 DNA: TGCGCCAGCAGCATGGGACTAGCGGGACCTATGGGGGAGCTGTTTTTT. Protein sequence: CASSMGLAGPMGELFF. The complete variable domain, with remaining parts taken from reference TRBV5-1 and TRBJ2-2, reads KAGVTQTPRYLIKTRGQQVTLSCSPISGHRSVSWYQQTPGQGLQFLFEYFSETQRNKGNFPGRFSGRQFSNSRSEMNVSTLELGDSALYLCASSMGLAGPMGELFFGEGSRLTVL.

A few counts support this clonotype. The V gene is TRBV18, the J gene TRBJ2-5; TRBD1 matches at 7 bases. The CDR3 totals 16 residues. Germline-derived CDR1 and CDR2 are KGHSH and LQKENI. Germline trimming cut 3 bases from V and 4 bases from J; bases unmatched to any gene: 11. CDR3 sequence: CASSPLGDRVPETQYF. The CDR3 region has the DNA TGTGCCAGCTCACCCCTGGGCGACAGGGTTCCAGAGACCCAGTACTTC. Drawing the rest from reference TRBV18 and TRBJ2-5, the complete variable domain is NAGVMQNPRHLVRRRGQEARLRCSPMKGHSHVYWYRQLPEEGLKFMVYLQKENIIDESGMPKERFSAEFPKEGPSILRIQQVVRGDSAAYFCASSPLGDRVPETQYFGPGTRLLVL.

The chain joins TRBV5-1 to TRBJ2-3; either TRBD1 or TRBD2 may fit D (5 bases each). Trimming left V 5 bases short and J 6 bases short, with 22 bases between. The CDR3 loop spans 16 amino acids. Germline loops: CDR1 SGHRS, CDR2 YFSETQ. DNA for the CDR3: TGCGCCAGCAGTCCAAATCTGGGACCCGAAATGGATACGCAGTATTTT. Translation gives CASSPNLGPEMDTQYF.

The chain is built from TRBV6-2 or TRBV6-3 and TRBJ1-2; D gene uncertain. CDR3 length: 12 amino acids. The germline gives CDR1 MNHEY, CDR2 SVGEGT. V was shortened by 6 bases and J by 1 base, with 6 bases between the two germline ends. CDR3 amino acids: CASRGFNYGYTF. The CDR3 DNA is TGTGCCAGCAGGGGGTTTAACTATGGCTACACCTTC.

This clonotype was recorded a few times. The CDR3 protein is CASSWGLPSYNEQFF. CDR3 coding DNA: TGTGCCAGCAGTTGGGGACTACCTTCCTACAATGAGCAGTTCTTC. The chain is built from TRBV2 and TRBJ2-1; 7 nucleotides match TRBD2. Trimming cost V 5 bases and J 1 base; bases outside gene matches: 5. This CDR3 has 15 amino acids. CDR1 SNHLY and CDR2 FYNNEI come from the germline V gene.

V is TRBV12-3 or TRBV12-4 and J is TRBJ2-3; perhaps TRBD2 as D (6 bases). V was shortened by 5 bases and J by 3 bases, with 15 bases between the two germline ends. The CDR3 runs 15 residues. Here the CDR3 DNA reads TGTGCCAGCAGTCCCTTAAGTGGGGGGACAGATACGCAGTATTTT. Protein product: CASSPLSGGTDTQYF.